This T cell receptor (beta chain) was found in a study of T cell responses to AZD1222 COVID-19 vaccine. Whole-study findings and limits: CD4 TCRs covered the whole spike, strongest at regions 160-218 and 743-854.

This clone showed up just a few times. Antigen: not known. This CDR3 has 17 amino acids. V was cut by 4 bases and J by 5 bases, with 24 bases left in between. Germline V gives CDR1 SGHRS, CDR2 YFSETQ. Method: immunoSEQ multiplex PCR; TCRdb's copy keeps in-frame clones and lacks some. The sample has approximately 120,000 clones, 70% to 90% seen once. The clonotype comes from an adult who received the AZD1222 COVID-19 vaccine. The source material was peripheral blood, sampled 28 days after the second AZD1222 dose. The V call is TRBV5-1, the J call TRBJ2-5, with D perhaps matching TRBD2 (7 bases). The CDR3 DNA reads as TGCGCCAGCAGCGACCAAGGGGGAGGGGCGCCGGGGGAGACCCAGTACTTC. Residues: CASSDQGGGAPGETQYF.